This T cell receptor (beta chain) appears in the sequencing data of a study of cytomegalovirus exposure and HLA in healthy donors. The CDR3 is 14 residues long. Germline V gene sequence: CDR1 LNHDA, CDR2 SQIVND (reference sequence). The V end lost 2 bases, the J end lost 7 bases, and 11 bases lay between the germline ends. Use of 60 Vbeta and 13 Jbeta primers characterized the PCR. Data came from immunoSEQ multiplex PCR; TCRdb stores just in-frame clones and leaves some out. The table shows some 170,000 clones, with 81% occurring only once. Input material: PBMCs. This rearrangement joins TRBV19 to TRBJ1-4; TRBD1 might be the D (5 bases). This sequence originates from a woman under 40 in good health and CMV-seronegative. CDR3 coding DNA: TGTGCCAGTAGTATATCGGGGGTTAGTGAAAAACTGTTTTTT. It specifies CASSISGVSEKLFF.